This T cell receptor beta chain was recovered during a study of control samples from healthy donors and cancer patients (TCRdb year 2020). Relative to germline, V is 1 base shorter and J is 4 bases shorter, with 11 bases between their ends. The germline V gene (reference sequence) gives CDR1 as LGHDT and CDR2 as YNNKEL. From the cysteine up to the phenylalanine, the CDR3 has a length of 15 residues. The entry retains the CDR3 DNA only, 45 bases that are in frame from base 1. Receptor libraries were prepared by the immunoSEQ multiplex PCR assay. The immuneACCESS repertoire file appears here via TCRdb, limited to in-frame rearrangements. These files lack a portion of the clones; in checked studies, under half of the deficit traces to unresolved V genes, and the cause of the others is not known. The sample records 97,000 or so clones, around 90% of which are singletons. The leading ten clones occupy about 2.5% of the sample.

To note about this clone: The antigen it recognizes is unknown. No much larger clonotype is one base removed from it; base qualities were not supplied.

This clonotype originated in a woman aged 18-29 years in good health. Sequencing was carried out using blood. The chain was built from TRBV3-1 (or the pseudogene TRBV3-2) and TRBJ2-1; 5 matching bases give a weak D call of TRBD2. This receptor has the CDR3 CASSQATGKYNEQFF. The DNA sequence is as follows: TGTGCCAGCAGCCAAGCGACCGGGAAATACAATGAGCAGTTCTTC.